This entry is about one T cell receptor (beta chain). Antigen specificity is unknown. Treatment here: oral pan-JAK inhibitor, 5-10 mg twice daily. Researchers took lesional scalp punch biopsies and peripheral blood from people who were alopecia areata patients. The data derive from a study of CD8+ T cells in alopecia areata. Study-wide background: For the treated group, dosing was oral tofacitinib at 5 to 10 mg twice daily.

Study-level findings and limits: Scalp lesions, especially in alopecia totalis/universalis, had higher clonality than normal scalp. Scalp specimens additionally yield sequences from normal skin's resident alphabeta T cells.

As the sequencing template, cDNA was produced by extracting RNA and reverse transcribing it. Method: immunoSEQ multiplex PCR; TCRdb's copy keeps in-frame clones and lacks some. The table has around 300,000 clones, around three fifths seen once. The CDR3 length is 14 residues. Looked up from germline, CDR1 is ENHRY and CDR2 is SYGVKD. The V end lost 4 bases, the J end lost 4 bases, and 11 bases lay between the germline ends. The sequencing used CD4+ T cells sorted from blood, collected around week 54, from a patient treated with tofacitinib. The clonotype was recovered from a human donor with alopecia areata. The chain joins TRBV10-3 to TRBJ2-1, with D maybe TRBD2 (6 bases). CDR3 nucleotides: TGTGCCATCAGTGGCGCTAGCGCTTACAATGAGCAGTTCTTC. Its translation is CAISGASAYNEQFF.